In this sample, the clone carrying this T cell receptor beta chain turned up a few times. Antigen: not known. Treatment given: roughly nine-day PBMC culture with coronavirus spike peptide pools or control peptides (ViraFEST assay). Pre-COVID-19 pandemic sampling (2011-2018) yielded the unexposed donor's CD4+ T cells. The study sequenced cultured CD4+ T cell DNA using the Oncomine TCR Beta short-read assay. MiXCR, run by TCRdb on the PCR reads, gives a single entry per CDR3 protein. The sample contains approximately 7,300 distinct CDR3 sequences, less than 40% of which appear only once. The data stem from a study of vaccination and CD4 T cells after COVID-19. Study-wide context: Taking of post-vaccine samples occurred a median about 70 days after dose two (range 14 to 241).

Germline CDR1 MNHEY, CDR2 SMNVEV (reference sequence). The V end lost 5 bases, the J end lost 3 bases, and 14 bases lay between the germline ends. The CDR3 spans 14 residues. This clonotype was sampled from a human donor in good health. Sequencing used CD4+ T cells from blood, cultured in vitro. This chain joins TRBV27 and TRBJ2-7, with D hard to call. The CDR3 spells CASSPVRIGYEQYF. The CDR3 region has the DNA TGTGCCAGCAGTCCAGTCCGCATTGGCTACGAGCAGTACTTC.